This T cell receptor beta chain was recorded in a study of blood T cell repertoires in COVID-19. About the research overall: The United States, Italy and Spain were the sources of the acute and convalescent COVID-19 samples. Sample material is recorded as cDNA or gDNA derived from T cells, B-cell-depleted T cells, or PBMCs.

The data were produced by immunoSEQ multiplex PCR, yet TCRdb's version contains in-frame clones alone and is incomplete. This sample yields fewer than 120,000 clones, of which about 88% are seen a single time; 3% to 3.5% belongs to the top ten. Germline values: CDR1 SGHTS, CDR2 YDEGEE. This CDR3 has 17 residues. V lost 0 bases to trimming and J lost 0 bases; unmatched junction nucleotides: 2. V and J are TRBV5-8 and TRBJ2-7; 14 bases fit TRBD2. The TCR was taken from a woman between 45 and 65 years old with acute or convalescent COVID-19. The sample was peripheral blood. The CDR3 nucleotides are TGTGCCAGCAGCTTGGGACTAGCGGGAGGGAGCTCCTACGAGCAGTACTTC. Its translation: CASSLGLAGGSSYEQYF. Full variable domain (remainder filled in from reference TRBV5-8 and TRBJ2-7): EAGVTQSPTHLIKTRGQQATLRCSPISGHTSVYWYQQALGLGLQFLLWYDEGEERNRGNFPPRFSGRQFPNYSSELNVNALELEDSALYLCASSLGLAGGSSYEQYFGPGTRLTVT.